The 11 T cell receptor beta chains below all came from one sample that was sequenced in a study of blood T cells in healthy people across ages. A second PCR, run for roughly 7 to 11 cycles, used a sample-barcoded 5' primer plus a J-beta primer mix. MiXCR, applied by TCRdb to the 5' RACE reads, yields one record per CDR3 protein. Among approximately 900,000 distinct CDR3 sequences listed, almost 30% were seen once. These sequences were also reported in another study, on T cells of mothers and their children.

Sequencing was performed on blood. Receptors were obtained from a woman in her 40s in good health.

The count of this clonotype is one. This could be a read error, since a much larger clone is one nucleotide away. The V and J genes are TRBV6-5 and TRBJ2-1, with D perhaps TRBD1 (6 bases). The ends were cut back, 5 bases at V and 4 bases at J, with 15 bases in the middle. Germline V gene data show CDR1 as MNHEY and CDR2 as SVGAGI. This CDR3 is built from 15 residues. The CDR3 loop reads CASSQTGPSYNEQFF. CDR3 in DNA: TGTGCCAGCAGTCAAACAGGGCCTTCTTACAATGAGCAGTTCTTC.

This clonotype was detected only a few times. The chain links TRBV28 to TRBJ1-5; D is unresolved. Germline lookup yields CDR1 MDHEN and CDR2 SYDVKM. With 5 bases removed from V and 10 bases from J, the gap between germline ends came to 12 bases. This CDR3 is built from 12 residues. The CDR3 sequence is CASSPPAIPQHF. The CDR3 region has the DNA TGTGCCAGCAGTCCACCCGCGATACCCCAGCATTTT.

V gene TRBV5-1 combines with J gene TRBJ2-4, with 7 bases identical to TRBD2. The germline V gene encodes CDR1 SGHRS and CDR2 YFSETQ. The CDR3 length is 16 residues. Losses at the gene ends were 4 bases for V and 13 bases for J; bases not matched to a gene: 20. The CDR3 DNA reads as TGCGCCAGCAGCCCGGCGGCAGGGACTACCCACAATGAGCAGTACTTC. It codes for CASSPAAGTTHNEQYF.

This clonotype was recorded a few times. This chain connects TRBV6-5 to TRBJ1-4; D gene uncertain. V lost 5 bases to trimming and J lost 5 bases, with 9 bases between them. The V gene's germline CDR1 is MNHEY and CDR2 SVGAGI. The CDR3 spans 13 residues. CDR3 protein: CASSRTDNEKLFF. In nucleotides, the CDR3 is TGTGCCAGCAGTAGGACGGACAATGAAAAACTGTTTTTT.

This rearrangement joins TRBV2 to TRBJ2-4; D call uncertain. TRBJ2-7 matches the DNA end more closely, so the J call is doubtful. Per germline, CDR1 SNHLY and CDR2 FYNNEI. The CDR3 contains 13 residues. CDR3 amino acids: CASSEHPLYEQYF. CDR3 nucleotide sequence: TGTGCCAGCAGTGAACATCCCCTTTACGAGCAGTACTTC.

This clonotype was recorded a few times. The CDR3 nucleotides read TGTGCCAGCAGCCAACGAGTAGGGGTCAGGGACTACGAGCAGTACTTC. It translates to CASSQRVGVRDYEQYF. The chain joins TRBV14 to TRBJ2-7, with D perhaps TRBD1 (5 bases). CDR1 is SGHDN and CDR2 is FVKESK in the germline V gene. Trimming took off 2 bases at V and 3 bases at J, with 17 bases between the two ends. The CDR3 contains 16 residues.

At least ten counts were recorded for this clonotype. The rearrangement uses TRBV29-1 and TRBJ2-3, with D perhaps TRBD1 or TRBD2 (5 bases each). Trimming shortened V by 1 base and J by 2 bases, and 7 bases separated the two germline ends. Germline V CDR1 and CDR2: SQVTM, ANQGSEA. The CDR3 has 13 amino acids. The CDR3 region is CSVEGGYTDTQYF. In DNA form, the CDR3 reads TGCAGCGTTGAAGGGGGGTACACAGATACGCAGTATTTT.

J is TRBJ2-7 and V is TRBV7-8, with D maybe TRBD1 (7 bases). The germline CDR1 and CDR2 sequences are SGHVS and FQNEAQ. This CDR3 is built from 15 residues. V shed 4 bases and J shed 5 bases, with 18 bases lying between them. This CDR3 reads CASSSQGGLIDEQYF. The CDR3 DNA reads TGTGCCAGCAGCTCCCAGGGGGGCCTCATCGACGAGCAGTACTTC.

This clonotype was seen ten or more times. The V gene is TRBV11-2, the J gene TRBJ2-3; the match to TRBD1 covers 10 bases. The CDR3 runs to 15 residues. In germline, CDR1 is SGHAT, CDR2 FQNNGV. V was pared by 1 base and J by 6 bases, with 4 bases of the junction left unmatched. The CDR3 DNA reads as TGTGCCAGCAGCTTAGGGACAGGGGGTTTTGATACGCAGTATTTT. This sequence encodes CASSLGTGGFDTQYF. The full variable domain, its missing parts supplied by reference TRBV11-2 and TRBJ2-3, is EAGVAQSPRYKIIEKRQSVAFWCNPISGHATLYWYQQILGQGPKLLIQFQNNGVVDDSQLPKDRFSAERLKGVDSTLKIQPAKLEDSAVYLCASSLGTGGFDTQYFGPGTRLTVL.

This clonotype was detected many times. The chain employs TRBV20-1 and TRBJ2-1; TRBD2 aligns across 12 bases. The germline CDR1 and CDR2 sequences are DFQATT and SNEGSKA (reference sequence). V was clipped by 5 bases and J by 3 bases; unmatched bases: 2. This CDR3 contains 14 residues. CDR3 nucleotide sequence: TGCAGTGCTCTAGCGGGGGGGATCTACAATGAGCAGTTCTTC. Translation: CSALAGGIYNEQFF.

This clonotype showed up just a few times. The chain carries TRBV7-2 and TRBJ2-3, with 7 bases aligning to TRBD2. The trim removed 3 bases at V and 6 bases at J, leaving 9 bases unmatched. CDR1 SGHTA and CDR2 FQGNSA come from the germline V gene. This CDR3 is 15 amino acids long. In DNA, the CDR3 is TGTGCCAGCAGCTTGATTGGGGGGGACGTGGATACGCAGTATTTT. Translating it yields CASSLIGGDVDTQYF.